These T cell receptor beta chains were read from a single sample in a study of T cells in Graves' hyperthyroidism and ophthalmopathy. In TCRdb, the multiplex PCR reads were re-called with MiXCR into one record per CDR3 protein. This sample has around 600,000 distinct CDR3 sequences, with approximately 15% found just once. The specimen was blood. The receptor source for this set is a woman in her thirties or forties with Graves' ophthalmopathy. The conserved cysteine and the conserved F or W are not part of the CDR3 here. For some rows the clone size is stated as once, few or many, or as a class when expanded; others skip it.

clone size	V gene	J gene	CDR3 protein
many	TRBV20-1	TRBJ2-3	SARAGAGDTQY
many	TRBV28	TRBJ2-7	ASSTGTSSLEQY
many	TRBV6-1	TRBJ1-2	ASISDRASGYT
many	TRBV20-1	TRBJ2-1	SANLLRGGPDEQF
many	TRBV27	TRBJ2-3	ASTRLGLDTQY
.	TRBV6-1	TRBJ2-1	ASSEALGPGAGEQF
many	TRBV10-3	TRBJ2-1	AISVFGGSSYNEQF
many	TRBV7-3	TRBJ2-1	ASSYPESHEQF
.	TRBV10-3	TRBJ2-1	AISQGPSSYNEQF
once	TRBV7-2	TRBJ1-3	AGSLTWTSGNTIY
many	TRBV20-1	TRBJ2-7	SARGAGRGYEQY
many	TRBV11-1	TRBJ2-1	ASSLAGDNEQF
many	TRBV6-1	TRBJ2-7	ASSLSTSGDAYEQY
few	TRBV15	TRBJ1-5	ATSRPGTDQPQH
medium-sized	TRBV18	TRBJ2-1	ASSPLSGNNEQF
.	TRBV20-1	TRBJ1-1	SARKGTVNTEAF
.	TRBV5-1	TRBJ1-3	ASSSVGDSGNTIY
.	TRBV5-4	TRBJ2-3	ASSLPRGAPSTDTQY
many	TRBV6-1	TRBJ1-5	ASSESRSLNSNQPQH
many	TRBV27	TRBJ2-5	ASSGTRVSQETQY
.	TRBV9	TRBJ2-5	ASSALGLSGSQY
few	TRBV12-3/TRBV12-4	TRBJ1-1	AASPDFVGEAF
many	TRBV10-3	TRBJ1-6	ATNTGSNSPLH
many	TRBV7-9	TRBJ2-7	ASSLALLQGAGFYEQY
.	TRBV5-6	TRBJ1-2	ASSLTFNYGYT
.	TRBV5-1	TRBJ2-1	ASSLVTAVGSYNEQF
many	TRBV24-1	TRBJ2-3	ATSELAGAADTQY
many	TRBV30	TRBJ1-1	AWVDTGGVASEAF
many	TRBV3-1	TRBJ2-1	ASSQEFRGADEQF
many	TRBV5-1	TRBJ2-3	ASSAGTGRTDTQY
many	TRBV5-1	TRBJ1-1	ASSFAGYTEAF
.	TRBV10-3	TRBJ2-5	AISENGGGQETQY